These 21 T cell receptor beta chains originate from one sample sequenced in a study of early T cells in non-severe SARS-CoV-2 infection. Each CDR3 protein is one row after TCRdb ran MiXCR on the 5' RACE reads. The sample consists of some 30,000 distinct CDR3 sequences, roughly 7.2% of them appearing once. What was sequenced was whole blood. Receptors originate from an adult who was a healthcare worker with PCR-confirmed SARS-CoV-2 infection or an uninfected control (not recorded which).

This clonotype counts as medium-sized. CDR3 amino acids: CASSVMGAQPQHF. CDR3 coding DNA: TGCGCCAGCAGCGTTATGGGCGCTCAGCCCCAGCATTTT. The genes are TRBV5-1 and TRBJ1-5, with D unresolved. CDR3 length: 13 residues. The V end lost 4 bases, the J end lost 6 bases, and 11 bases lay between the germline ends. Germline V lookup: CDR1 SGHRS, CDR2 YFSETQ.

This clonotype was counted many times. This rearrangement joins TRBV12-3 or TRBV12-4 to TRBJ2-2; no firm D call. Trimming removed 8 bases at V and 3 bases at J, with 10 bases between. The CDR3 loop spans 13 amino acids. Written as DNA, the CDR3 is TGTGCCAGCTCCCGCCATGACACCGGGGAGCTGTTTTTT. The encoded protein is CASSRHDTGELFF.

At least ten counts were recorded for this clonotype. This sequence joins TRBV27 and TRBJ2-5; 8 bases align to TRBD1. The CDR3 runs 15 residues. The ends lost 7 bases at V and 4 bases at J; junction bases unmatched: 11. Germline V gives CDR1 MNHEY, CDR2 SMNVEV (reference sequence). This CDR3 reads CASNKMQGARETQYF. In DNA form, the CDR3 reads TGTGCCAGCAACAAGATGCAGGGGGCGAGAGAGACCCAGTACTTC.

This clonotype was counted between two and nine times. The CDR3: CASSIGNTGELFF. The CDR3 region has the DNA TGTGCCAGCAGTATAGGGAACACCGGGGAGCTGTTTTTT. The rearrangement joins TRBV6-4 to TRBJ2-2, with no clear D. The CDR3 loop spans 13 amino acids. From germline, CDR1 is MRHNA and CDR2 SNTAGT. V dropped 5 bases and J dropped 1 base, with 5 bases sitting between them.

This clonotype was detected many times. The chain joins TRBV6-5 to TRBJ1-3; D perhaps matches TRBD1 (5 bases). V shed 2 bases and J shed 4 bases, with 15 bases lying between them. The CDR3 is 16 residues long. The germline V gene has CDR1 MNHEY and CDR2 SVGAGI. This CDR3 reads CASSYTARASGNTIYF. CDR3 nucleotides: TGTGCCAGCAGTTACACCGCCAGGGCGTCGGGAAACACCATATATTTT.

This clonotype was counted many times. In DNA form, the CDR3 reads TGTGCCAGCAGTTACGGGAGGCTAGGCAATCAGCCCCAGCATTTT. Protein: CASSYGRLGNQPQHF. This chain uses TRBV6-6 with TRBJ1-5; no reliable D call. CDR3 length: 15 residues. Trimming removed 2 bases at V and 2 bases at J, with 10 bases between. Germline V gene sequence: CDR1 MNHNY, CDR2 SVGAGI (reference sequence).

This clonotype was detected many times. The chain links TRBV28 to TRBJ1-2; D perhaps matches TRBD1 (5 bases). V was trimmed by 5 bases and J by 2 bases, leaving 21 bases between them. This CDR3 is 17 amino acids long. Germline V gene lookup returns CDR1 MDHEN and CDR2 SYDVKM. CDR3 region: CASSPRGAGAGNYGYTF. The CDR3 nucleotides read TGTGCCAGCAGTCCAAGAGGAGCCGGGGCGGGAAACTATGGCTACACCTTC.

The chain combines TRBV7-2 with TRBJ1-1, with D perhaps TRBD1 (5 bases). The germline CDR1 and CDR2 sequences are SGHTA and FQGNSA. This CDR3 contains 15 residues. The germline V and J ends were trimmed by 0 bases and 2 bases, with 10 bases remaining between them. CDR3 loop: CASSLAGRVNTEAFF. Written as DNA, the CDR3 is TGTGCCAGCAGCTTAGCGGGCAGGGTTAACACTGAAGCTTTCTTT.

This clonotype was detected many times. V is TRBV7-9 and J is TRBJ1-4; 7 bases line up with TRBD1. Germline CDR1 and CDR2: SEHNR and FQNEAQ (reference sequence). The J segment lost 6 bases and the V segment lost 4 bases, leaving 8 bases of the junction unmatched. The CDR3 sequence is 15 residues long. The CDR3 here is CASSSQGFSDEKLFF. DNA for the CDR3: TGTGCCAGCAGCTCACAGGGGTTTAGCGATGAAAAACTGTTTTTT.

This clonotype showed up many times. The gene calls are TRBV29-1 and TRBJ1-2, with D unclear. The CDR3 sequence is 12 residues long. V lost 6 bases, J lost 6 bases, and 14 bases lay in between. The germline CDR1 and CDR2 sequences are SQVTM and ANQGSEA. This CDR3 is CSVVTLFNGYTF. CDR3 bases: TGCAGCGTCGTGACTCTTTTCAATGGCTACACCTTC.

This clonotype was counted at least ten times. CDR3 coding DNA: TGTGCCAGCAGCTTCGCTGCAATAAGTAGCGGGAGCACAGATACGCAGTATTTT. The encoded protein is CASSFAAISSGSTDTQYF. The genes are TRBV7-9 and TRBJ2-3, with 7 bases that match TRBD2. With V trimmed by 3 bases and J by 0 bases, 12 bases remained unmatched. The CDR3 spans 18 residues. The germline V gene has CDR1 SEHNR and CDR2 FQNEAQ (reference sequence).

This clonotype was seen ten or more times. The V call is TRBV20-1, the J call TRBJ2-1; possibly TRBD2 for D (6 bases). V was trimmed by 7 bases and J by 2 bases, leaving 15 bases between them. Germline assignment: CDR1 DFQATT and CDR2 SNEGSKA (reference sequence). The CDR3 runs 14 residues. CDR3 coding DNA: TGCAGTGAGGAGGGAGGACTTACCTACAATGAGCAGTTCTTC. Translation: CSEEGGLTYNEQFF.

The gene calls are TRBV5-1 and TRBJ1-6, with 9 positions matching TRBD1. Germline V lookup: CDR1 SGHRS, CDR2 YFSETQ. The CDR3 loop spans 17 amino acids. V was pared by 0 bases and J by 6 bases, with 7 bases of the junction left unmatched. For the CDR3, the DNA is TGCGCCAGCAGCTTGGGGACAGGGGCTAATCCTAATTCACCCCTCCACTTT. This codes for CASSLGTGANPNSPLHF.

This clonotype was seen at least ten times. The chain recombines TRBV13 with TRBJ1-6; D not resolved. The CDR3 covers 12 residues. Germline-derived CDR1 and CDR2 are PRHDT and FYEKMQ (reference sequence). V lost 8 bases and J lost 6, with 8 bases in between. The CDR3 DNA follows: TGTGCCAGCGGAAGGGTTAATTCACCCCTCCACTTT. Its translation is CASGRVNSPLHF.

V usage is TRBV28 and J usage is TRBJ1-5; D ambiguous. The CDR3 consists of 12 residues. Germline V gene sequence: CDR1 MDHEN, CDR2 SYDVKM. V gave up 3 bases and J gave up 6 bases, with 6 bases separating them. CDR3 sequence reads: CASSFTRQPQHF. CDR3 DNA: TGTGCCAGCAGTTTTACTCGTCAGCCCCAGCATTTT.

This clonotype came up many times. The chain recombines TRBV2 with TRBJ2-1, with 10 nucleotides matching TRBD2. The V gene's germline CDR1 is SNHLY and CDR2 FYNNEI. After removal of 8 bases from V and 7 bases from J, the junction contained 8 bases not matched to a gene. This CDR3 spans 14 amino acids. The CDR3 reads CASPQREGRNEQFF. DNA of the CDR3: TGTGCCAGCCCCCAGCGGGAGGGCCGGAATGAGCAGTTCTTC.

This clonotype was seen at least ten times. The chain couples TRBV9 to TRBJ1-5; D gene uncertain. Germline V gene data show CDR1 as SGDLS and CDR2 as YYNGEE. The CDR3 is 14 amino acids. Trimming shortened V by 3 bases and J by 5 bases, and 12 bases separated the two germline ends. The CDR3 DNA sequence: TGTGCCAGCAGCGCTGGATTGGGGTATCAGCCCCAGCATTTT. Translation: CASSAGLGYQPQHF.

This clonotype has a count of ten or more. The chain links TRBV19 to TRBJ1-5; possibly TRBD1 for D (6 bases). Germline CDR1 is LNHDA and CDR2 is SQIVND (reference sequence). Trimming removed 2 bases at V and 4 bases at J, with 15 bases between. The CDR3 spans 16 residues. DNA for the CDR3: TGTGCCAGTAGTATAACAGGGAAAAGAGGGAATCAGCCCCAGCATTTT. This translates into CASSITGKRGNQPQHF.

This clonotype appeared many times. The CDR3 spells CASSPWLDSRGETQYF. DNA for the CDR3: TGTGCCAGCAGCCCCTGGTTGGACAGCCGTGGGGAGACCCAGTACTTC. This chain connects TRBV11-2 to TRBJ2-5; tentatively, D is TRBD1 (6 bases). The CDR3 covers 16 residues. Trimming took off 5 bases at V and 5 bases at J, with 21 bases between the two ends. Germline V CDR1 and CDR2: SGHAT, FQNNGV.

J is TRBJ1-6 and V is TRBV27, with D possibly matching TRBD1 (5 bases). Germline V gives CDR1 MNHEY, CDR2 SMNVEV (reference sequence). The CDR3 loop spans 15 amino acids. Trimming removed 6 bases at V and 7 bases at J, with 16 bases between. CDR3 DNA sequence: TGTGCCAGCAGCTCCTACAGGTTGGAGAATTCACCCCTCCACTTT. Amino acids: CASSSYRLENSPLHF.

This clonotype was seen ten or more times. This chain uses TRBV20-1 with TRBJ1-2; TRBD1 matches 7 bases. The trim removed 5 bases at V and 8 bases at J, leaving 8 bases unmatched. From germline, CDR1 is DFQATT and CDR2 SNEGSKA (reference sequence). The CDR3 covers 12 residues. CDR3 protein: CSAPRQGWGYTF. CDR3 bases: TGCAGTGCTCCGAGACAGGGTTGGGGCTACACCTTC.